The 18 T cell receptor beta chains below all came from one sample that was sequenced in a study of beta chain features in type 1 diabetes. Of the isolated RNA, all was reverse transcribed, and so the sequenced material was expressed TCRB transcripts. Sequencing used immunoSEQ multiplex PCR; TCRdb keeps in-frame clones, though not all of them. The profile shows fewer than 250,000 clones, 7.5% to 10% of them singletons. Material: naive CD4+ T cells from blood. Every receptor here comes from a woman aged 18-29 years in good health.

The chain recombines TRBV6-1 with TRBJ1-1; a weak D match, TRBD1 (5 bases). V shed 1 base and J shed 5 bases, with 14 bases lying between them. The CDR3 has 15 amino acids. CDR1 is MNHNS and CDR2 is SASEGT in the germline V gene. CDR3 in DNA: TGTGCCAGCAGTGAAGTCTTTGGGGCAGGTACTGAAGCTTTCTTT. This gives the protein CASSEVFGAGTEAFF.

The sample holds a few counts of this clone. This chain uses TRBV29-1 with TRBJ1-2, with D perhaps matching TRBD1 (5 bases). The CDR3 is made up of 12 amino acids. Germline assignment: CDR1 SQVTM and CDR2 ANQGSEA. The V end was cut by 3 bases, the J end by 5 bases, with 10 bases between. CDR3 DNA sequence: TGCAGCGTTGACCCCGACAGTTATGGCTACACCTTC. Its translation: CSVDPDSYGYTF.

This clone occurred a few times. The V call is TRBV9, the J call TRBJ2-5; 11 bases fit TRBD2. Trimming removed 2 bases from V and 3 bases from J; junction bases left unmatched: 6. Germline V gene data show CDR1 as SGDLS and CDR2 as YYNGEE. There are 16 residues in the CDR3. This CDR3 reads CASSVGGLAAEETQYF. CDR3 DNA sequence: TGTGCCAGCAGCGTGGGGGGACTAGCGGCAGAAGAGACCCAGTACTTC.

In this sample, this clone turned up a few times. V is TRBV11-3 and J is TRBJ2-5; D unresolved. The CDR3 consists of 13 residues. In germline, CDR1 is SGHNT, CDR2 YENEEA. The V gene lost 4 bases and the J gene lost 1 base, with 7 bases spanning the gap. The CDR3 nucleotides read TGTGCCAGCAGCTCCCACTTCCAAGAGACCCAGTACTTC. Translated, it gives CASSSHFQETQYF.

The rearrangement uses TRBV30 and TRBJ1-1; D not certain. Germline assignment: CDR1 GTSNPN and CDR2 SVGIG (reference sequence). Trimming left V 2 bases short and J 3 bases short, with 10 bases between. The CDR3 totals 13 residues. The CDR3 loop is CAWSHRSDTEAFF. Here the CDR3 DNA reads TGTGCCTGGAGTCACCGGAGTGACACTGAAGCTTTCTTT.

The gene calls are TRBV7-9 and TRBJ2-1; 7 nucleotides agree with TRBD2. Germline CDR1 SEHNR, CDR2 FQNEAQ (reference sequence). V was pared by 3 bases and J by 5 bases, with 10 bases of the junction left unmatched. This CDR3 has 16 residues. Here the CDR3 DNA reads TGTGCCAGCAGCTTCCCAGGGCGGGGGAGAAACAATGAGCAGTTCTTC. It codes for CASSFPGRGRNNEQFF.

The chain recombines TRBV30 with TRBJ2-1, with 11 bases aligning to TRBD2. Germline-derived CDR1 and CDR2 are GTSNPN and SVGIG (reference sequence). J was trimmed by 4 bases and V by 3 bases; bases with no gene match: 8. This CDR3 is 16 amino acids long. CDR3 DNA sequence: TGTGCCTGGAGCCGGCCCGGGACTAGCGGATACAATGAGCAGTTCTTC. Translated: CAWSRPGTSGYNEQFF. Full variable domain (rest looked up from reference TRBV30 and TRBJ2-1): SQTIHQWPATLVQPVGSPLSLECTVEGTSNPNLYWYRQAAGRGLQLLFYSVGIGQISSEVPQNLSASRPQDRQFILSSKKLLLSDSGFYLCAWSRPGTSGYNEQFFGPGTRLTVL.

Many counts were recorded for this clone. The chain links TRBV29-1 to TRBJ2-1, with D maybe TRBD2 (5 bases). V was shortened by 4 bases and J by 4 bases, with 5 bases between the two germline ends. The germline V gene has CDR1 SQVTM and CDR2 ANQGSEA. CDR3 length: 11 residues. DNA of the CDR3: TGCAGCGTTGGGAGGTACAATGAGCAGTTCTTC. Protein product: CSVGRYNEQFF.

This clone was seen more than once but under ten times. A read error may produce the germline difference seen at one junction end. This chain joins TRBV9 and TRBJ1-5; the D gene is possibly TRBD1 (5 bases). CDR3 length: 15 amino acids. Germline V gives CDR1 SGDLS, CDR2 YYNGEE. The CDR3 loop reads CASGVSPTGVQPQHF. The DNA for the CDR3 is TGTGCCAGCGGCGTAAGCCCTACGGGGGTTCAGCCCCAGCATTTT.

As regards this clone: Other DNA sequences of this sample code for an identical CDR3. The chain has TRBV5-1 and TRBJ2-1; 13 bases agree with TRBD2. The length of the CDR3 is 15 residues. Germline V gene lookup returns CDR1 SGHRS and CDR2 YFSETQ. The J segment lost 6 bases and the V segment lost 3 bases, leaving 3 bases of the junction unmatched. The CDR3 spells CASSSGLAGVNEQFF. CDR3 sequence (DNA): TGCGCCAGCAGCTCCGGACTAGCGGGAGTCAATGAGCAGTTCTTC.

The V gene is TRBV5-1, the J gene TRBJ1-6; 9 bases line up with TRBD1. The CDR3 consists of 17 residues. Germline V lookup: CDR1 SGHRS, CDR2 YFSETQ. The J segment lost 1 base and the V segment lost 1 base, leaving 3 bases of the junction unmatched. CDR3 sequence (DNA): TGCGCCAGCAGCTTGTTGGGACAGGGATCCTATAATTCACCCCTCCACTTT. Translation gives CASSLLGQGSYNSPLHF.

This clone was seen only once. The V gene is TRBV10-3, the J gene TRBJ1-1; D call uncertain. CDR3 size: 12 residues. V lost 4 bases and J 0 bases, leaving 3 bases between the germline ends. Germline lookup yields CDR1 ENHRY and CDR2 SYGVKD. The CDR3 region has the DNA TGTGCCATCAGTGCCGTGAACACTGAAGCTTTCTTT. This encodes CAISAVNTEAFF.

This chain connects TRBV6-6 to TRBJ1-4, with D hard to call. Germline assignment: CDR1 MNHNY and CDR2 SVGAGI (reference sequence). Trimming shortened V by 8 bases and J by 8 bases, and 18 bases separated the two germline ends. The CDR3 has 14 amino acids. The CDR3 DNA follows: TGTGCCAGCTCGGTAGGCGGGGTTGGAGAAAAACTGTTTTTT. Its protein product is CASSVGGVGEKLFF.

The gene calls are TRBV5-1 and TRBJ2-5; 11 nucleotides align to TRBD1. V shed 4 bases and J 5 bases; nucleotides not matched to a gene: 4. Germline V CDR1 and CDR2: SGHRS, YFSETQ. The CDR3 is 14 residues long. This CDR3 is CASSRGQGGETQYF. The CDR3 DNA sequence: TGCGCCAGCAGCCGGGGACAGGGGGGTGAGACCCAGTACTTC.

The chain combines TRBV19 with TRBJ1-1, with 7 bases lining up with TRBD1. V lost 6 bases and J lost 3; bases outside the gene matches: 4. CDR1 and CDR2 from the germline V gene are LNHDA and SQIVND (reference sequence). There are 13 residues in the CDR3. The CDR3 bases are TGTGCCAGTAGCTCCGACAGGGACACTGAAGCTTTCTTT. This translates into CASSSDRDTEAFF.

This clone appeared a few times. The J gene is TRBJ1-2, the V gene TRBV6-1; 7 bases are a match to TRBD1. V lost 6 bases to trimming and J lost 5 bases; unmatched junction nucleotides: 6. This CDR3 spans 13 amino acids. Per germline, CDR1 MNHNS and CDR2 SASEGT. The DNA of the CDR3 is TGTGCCAGCAGCCCCGGACAGGAGTATGGCTACACCTTC. Protein product: CASSPGQEYGYTF.

This clone was observed a few times. The chain recombines TRBV30 with TRBJ1-4; unclear D gene. The V end lost 3 bases, the J end lost 8 bases, and 7 bases lay between the germline ends. CDR3 length equals 11 residues. Per germline, CDR1 GTSNPN and CDR2 SVGIG (reference sequence). CDR3 in amino acids: CAWRLAEKLFF. In DNA form, the CDR3 reads TGTGCCTGGAGATTGGCAGAAAAACTGTTTTTT.

The V call is TRBV5-5, the J call TRBJ1-2; perhaps TRBD1 as D (5 bases). The CDR3 length is 13 residues. Germline V gene data show CDR1 as SGHKS and CDR2 as YYEKEE (reference sequence). V was shortened by 4 bases and J by 2 bases, with 9 bases between the two germline ends. CDR3 DNA sequence: TGTGCCAGCAGCATGGGACTAAACTATGGCTACACCTTC. The encoded protein is CASSMGLNYGYTF. Variable domain in full (rest from reference TRBV5-5 and TRBJ1-2): DAGVTQSPTHLIKTRGQQVTLRCSPISGHKSVSWYQQVLGQGPQFIFQYYEKEERGRGNFPDRFSARQFPNYSSELNVNALLLGDSALYLCASSMGLNYGYTFGSGTRLTVV.